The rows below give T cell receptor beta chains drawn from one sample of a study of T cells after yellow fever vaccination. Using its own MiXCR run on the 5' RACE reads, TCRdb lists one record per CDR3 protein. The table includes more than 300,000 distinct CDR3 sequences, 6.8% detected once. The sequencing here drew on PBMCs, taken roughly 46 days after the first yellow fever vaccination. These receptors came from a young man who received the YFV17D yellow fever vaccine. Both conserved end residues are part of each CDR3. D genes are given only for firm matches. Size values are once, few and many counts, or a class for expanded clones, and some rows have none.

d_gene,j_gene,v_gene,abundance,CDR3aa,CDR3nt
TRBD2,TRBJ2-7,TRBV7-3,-,CASSPAGESYEQYF,TGTGCCAGCAGCCCCGCGGGGGAATCCTACGAGCAGTACTTC
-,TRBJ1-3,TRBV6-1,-,CASGSGGNTIYF,TGTGCCAGCGGAAGCGGTGGAAACACCATATATTTT
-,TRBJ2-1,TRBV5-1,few,CASSLAGASNEQFF,TGCGCCAGCAGCTTGGCGGGGGCGTCCAATGAGCAGTTCTTC
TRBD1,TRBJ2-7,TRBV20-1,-,CSADRGLPYEQYF,TGCAGTGCCGACAGGGGCCTACCTTACGAGCAGTACTTC
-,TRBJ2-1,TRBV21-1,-,CASSKQKGGAYNEQFF,TGTGCCAGCAGCAAACAAAAGGGGGGGGCCTACAATGAGCAGTTCTTC
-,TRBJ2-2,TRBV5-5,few,CASSVVWEENTGELFF,TGTGCCAGCAGCGTGGTATGGGAAGAAAACACCGGGGAGCTGTTTTTT
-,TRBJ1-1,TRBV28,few,CASKLPPWTENTEAFF,TGTGCCAGCAAGCTCCCCCCCTGGACAGAGAACACTGAAGCTTTCTTT
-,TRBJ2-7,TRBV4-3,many,CASSLVGLSRGKQYF,TGCGCCAGCAGCCTCGTCGGACTCTCCCGGGGAAAGCAGTACTTC
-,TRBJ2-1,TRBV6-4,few,CASSDSGEARDEQFF,TGTGCCAGCAGTGACTCAGGGGAAGCCCGCGATGAGCAGTTCTTC
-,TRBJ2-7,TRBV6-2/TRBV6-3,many,CASRAPGQTYEQYF,TGTGCCAGCAGAGCTCCGGGCCAAACCTACGAGCAGTACTTC
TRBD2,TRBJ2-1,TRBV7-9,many,CASSPRLAGGSNEQFF,TGTGCCAGCAGCCCTAGACTAGCGGGGGGCAGCAATGAGCAGTTCTTC
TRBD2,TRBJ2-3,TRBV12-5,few,CASEVSASGEDTQYF,TGTGCTAGTGAAGTCTCGGCTAGCGGGGAAGATACGCAGTATTTT
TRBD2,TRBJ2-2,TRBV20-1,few,CSARPPGLINTGELFF,TGCAGTGCTAGACCGCCGGGACTAATAAACACCGGGGAGCTGTTTTTT
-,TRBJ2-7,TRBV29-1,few,CSASVFYEQYF,TGCAGCGCCAGTGTTTTTTACGAGCAGTACTTC
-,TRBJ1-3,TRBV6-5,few,CASSYGGIRNTIYF,TGTGCCAGCAGTTACGGGGGAATAAGGAACACCATATATTTT